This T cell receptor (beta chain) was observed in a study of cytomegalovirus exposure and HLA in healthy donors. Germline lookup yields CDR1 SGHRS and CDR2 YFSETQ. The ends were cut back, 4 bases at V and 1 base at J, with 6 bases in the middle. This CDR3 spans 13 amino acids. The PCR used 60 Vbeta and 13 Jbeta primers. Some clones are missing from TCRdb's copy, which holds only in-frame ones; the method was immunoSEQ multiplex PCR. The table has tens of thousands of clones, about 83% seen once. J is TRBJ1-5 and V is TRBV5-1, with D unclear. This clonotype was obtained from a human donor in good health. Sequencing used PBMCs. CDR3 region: CASSILSNQPQHF. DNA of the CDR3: TGCGCCAGCAGCATTTTAAGCAATCAGCCCCAGCATTTT. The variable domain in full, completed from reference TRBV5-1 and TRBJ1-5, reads KAGVTQTPRYLIKTRGQQVTLSCSPISGHRSVSWYQQTPGQGLQFLFEYFSETQRNKGNFPGRFSGRQFSNSRSEMNVSTLELGDSALYLCASSILSNQPQHFGDGTRLSIL.